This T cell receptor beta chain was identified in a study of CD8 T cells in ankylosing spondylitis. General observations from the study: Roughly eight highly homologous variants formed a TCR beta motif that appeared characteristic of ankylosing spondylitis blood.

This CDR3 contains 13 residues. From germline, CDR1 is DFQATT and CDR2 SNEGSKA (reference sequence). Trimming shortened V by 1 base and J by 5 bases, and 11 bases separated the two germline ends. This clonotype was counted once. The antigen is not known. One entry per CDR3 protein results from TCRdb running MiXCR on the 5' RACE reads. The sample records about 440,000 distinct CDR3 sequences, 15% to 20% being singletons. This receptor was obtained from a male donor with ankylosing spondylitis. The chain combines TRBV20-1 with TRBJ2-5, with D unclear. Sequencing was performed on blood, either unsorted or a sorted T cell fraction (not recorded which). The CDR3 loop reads CSARVSKEETQYF. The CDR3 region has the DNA TGCAGTGCTAGAGTCTCAAAGGAGGAGACCCAGTACTTC.